Each of the 9 T cell receptor beta chains below was sequenced from the same sample in a study of T cell repertoires in cytomegalovirus infection. The antigens of these receptors remain unknown. One entry per CDR3 protein results from TCRdb running MiXCR on the reads. The sample has about 900,000 distinct CDR3 sequences; roughly 30% are singletons. The input for sequencing was cultured CD8+ T cells from PBMCs, taken from culture after CMV antigen stimulation. The receptors stem from a human donor in good health (CMV status not recorded). Some clones in this sample may be carry-over from other donors' samples.

V usage is TRBV12-5 and J usage is TRBJ1-5; D gene uncertain. The length of the CDR3 is 13 residues. The ends were cut back, 5 bases at V and 7 bases at J, with 12 bases in the middle. Germline V gene data show CDR1 as LGHNT and CDR2 as FRNRAP. The CDR3 DNA reads as TGTGCTAGTGGTAAGACACCGGTCCAGCCCCAGCATTTT. This encodes CASGKTPVQPQHF.

Concerning this clonotype itself: At one of its ends the junction is not consistent with the germline gene, which may arise from a read error. The CDR3 nucleotides read TGTACCAGCAGCCCAGAAGGGGCTAGCACAGATACGCAGTATTTT. Residues: CTSSPEGASTDTQYF. The chain couples TRBV11-2 to TRBJ2-3; possibly TRBD1 for D (5 bases). This CDR3 is built from 15 residues. Looked up from germline, CDR1 is SGHAT and CDR2 is FQNNGV.

V usage is TRBV6-2 or TRBV6-3 and J usage is TRBJ2-5, with TRBD2 matching over 11 bases. V gave up 2 bases and J gave up 2 bases; unmatched junction bases: 13. The CDR3 spans 19 residues. Germline V gene sequence: CDR1 MNHEY, CDR2 SVGEGT. CDR3 sequence (DNA): TGTGCCAGCAGTTACCCTTTACCTTCGACTAGCGGGGCTCAAGAGACCCAGTACTTC. Translation gives CASSYPLPSTSGAQETQYF.

This clonotype has only a few counts. This CDR3 is CASSFGAGRDTEAFF. The CDR3 nucleotides read TGTGCCAGCAGCTTTGGGGCAGGGCGGGACACTGAAGCTTTCTTT. The chain joins TRBV7-8 to TRBJ1-1; D may be TRBD1 (5 bases). V was clipped by 3 bases and J by 3 bases, with 14 bases between them. CDR1 is SGHVS and CDR2 is FQNEAQ in the germline V gene. The CDR3 is 15 amino acids.

The chain employs TRBV11-2 and TRBJ2-1; no definite D call. The length of the CDR3 is 12 residues. Trimming removed 4 bases at V and 5 bases at J, with 6 bases between. Germline CDR1 SGHAT, CDR2 FQNNGV. The CDR3 protein is CASSSRHNEQFF. CDR3 nucleotides: TGTGCCAGCAGCTCCCGGCACAATGAGCAGTTCTTC.

This clonotype was detected ten times or more. This chain connects TRBV7-2 to TRBJ2-5, with D uncertain. The germline V gene has CDR1 SGHTA and CDR2 FQGNSA. With 5 bases removed from V and 2 bases from J, the gap between germline ends came to 18 bases. The CDR3 runs 16 residues. The CDR3 here is CASSRTLAPLQETQYF. CDR3 coding DNA: TGTGCCAGCAGCCGCACCTTAGCCCCCTTGCAAGAGACCCAGTACTTC.

This clonotype has only a few counts. V and J are TRBV27 and TRBJ1-5; D possibly corresponds to TRBD1 (6 bases). The CDR3 contains 14 residues. V was shortened by 3 bases and J by 9 bases, with 15 bases between the two germline ends. Germline-derived CDR1 and CDR2 are MNHEY and SMNVEV (reference sequence). The CDR3 coding sequence is TGTGCCAGCAGTTTGGGGGGCAGCCTTGGGCCCCAGCATTTT. Translated: CASSLGGSLGPQHF.

This clonotype has a handful of counts. The chain couples TRBV27 to TRBJ2-1; possible D gene TRBD2, 5 bases. V was trimmed by 5 bases and J by 1 base, leaving 18 bases between them. Germline CDR1 MNHEY, CDR2 SMNVEV (reference sequence). The CDR3 loop spans 17 amino acids. CDR3 protein: CASSPSGGGGSYNEQFF. The CDR3 DNA follows: TGTGCCAGCAGTCCCTCGGGTGGCGGAGGATCCTACAATGAGCAGTTCTTC.

In this sample, this clonotype turned up a few times. The chain is built from TRBV27 and TRBJ2-7; D assignment may be TRBD1 or TRBD2 (5 bases each). Germline loops: CDR1 MNHEY, CDR2 SMNVEV (reference sequence). Between the trimmed V and J ends, which lost 6 bases and 2 bases, there was a span of 14 bases. The CDR3 has 14 amino acids. The CDR3 region has the DNA TGTGCCAGCAGCTGGAGAGGGGCCACCTACGAGCAGTACTTC. Translated: CASSWRGATYEQYF.